This T cell receptor (beta chain) was captured by sequencing in a study of Ad26.COV2.S vaccination and SARS-CoV-2 variants. Treatment reported: approximately 18 received Ad26.COV2.S at low or high dose, single or two shots; 5 received placebo; per-sample allocation not given. Sampling occurred on day 63 after the first vaccine or placebo injection. Study observations and caveats: The study found similar non-spike TCR breadth in vaccine and placebo recipients.

Of note for this clone: Its antigen is currently unknown.

The length of the CDR3 is 17 residues. The germline V gene has CDR1 LGHNT and CDR2 FRNRAP. V lost 6 bases and J lost 1, with 22 bases in between. Repertoires were generated with immunoSEQ multiplex PCR, while TCRdb's copy carries only in-frame clones and drops some. The sample lists 360,000 or so clones; around 86% were seen once. This sequence originates from a person between 18 and 65 years old who received the Ad26.COV2.S COVID-19 vaccine or a placebo. The sequenced sample was peripheral blood, obtained in a trial of Ad26.COV2.S vaccine versus placebo. The chain carries TRBV12-5 and TRBJ2-7; perhaps TRBD2 as D (5 bases). The chain's CDR3 is CASGLPLSRGLSYEQYF. The CDR3 DNA reads as TGTGCTAGTGGGCTACCCCTAAGCCGGGGTTTATCCTACGAGCAGTACTTC.